This T cell receptor (beta chain) was sequenced for a study of blood T cell repertoires in COVID-19 (dated by TCRdb to about 2020). At the level of the whole study: Samples covering the acute and convalescent phases of COVID-19 were provided by collaborators in the United States, Italy and Spain. The material from the prospective study consisted of cDNA or gDNA derived from T cells, B-cell-depleted T cells, or PBMCs. The dataset comprised deeply sampled blood TCRbeta repertoires from subjects exposed to, actively infected with, or recovered from COVID-19. The repertoires were released in a freely available public database intended as a resource for research on the immune response to SARS-CoV-2. Samples came from the ongoing ImmuneRACE study (first 160 participants) plus 1,254 subjects from 6 global collaborators. Sample metadata almost always included a de-identified subject ID, COVID-19 status, age in years and sex. Where HLA class I and class II types were available, the types were taken from metadata supplied by the sample provider, not from assay-based typing.

TCRbeta CDR3 regions were amplified from genomic DNA using the immunoSEQ Assay, a bias-controlled multiplex PCR. Per the authors' processing: The number of nucleated cells in each sample was estimated from the amplification of reference gene primers within the assay. To quantify the absolute abundance of each unique TCRbeta CDR3 rearrangement, sequence reads were collapsed and filtered. For each sample, productive Simpson clonality was calculated as the square root of Simpson's diversity index across productive rearrangements. TCRdb took this table from immuneACCESS and kept in-frame rearrangements with V and J called. Such tables lack part of the clones; where checked against another copy, unresolved V genes explain under half of the gap, and the rest is unexplained. V, J and clone size are those of that table, while D and trimming were read from the DNA. The sample data list about 110,000 clones, and about nine tenths of these were observed just once. Jointly, the top ten make up more than 0.9% of the sample.

Summary of the overall study and its limitations: How much clinical and demographic metadata was included differed by source and by participant, and the metadata was provided uncurated.

The collaborating institutions used their own protocols to collect whole blood in K2EDTA tubes. For TCRbeta analysis, collaborator samples were shipped as frozen whole blood, as isolated PBMCs, or as DNA extracted from either sample type. For this clone: What antigen it recognizes has not been identified. Base-call qualities are not available, and no considerably larger clone is one nucleotide away.

The sequence came from a woman aged 25 to 39 with acute or convalescent COVID-19. The sample taken for sequencing was peripheral blood.

For the CDR3, the sequence is CASSSPRWGPSSYEQYF. The nucleotide sequence reads as follows: TGTGCCAGCAGCTCCCCCCGATGGGGCCCGAGCTCCTACGAGCAGTACTTC. The chain joins TRBV5-6 to TRBJ2-7, with TRBD1 as a weak D call on 5 bases. The junction carries 19 bases between V and J, which are trimmed by 3 bases and 0 bases respectively. Based on the germline V gene, the CDR1 and CDR2 sequences are SGHDT and YYEEEE. From the cysteine up to the phenylalanine, the CDR3 has a length of 17 residues. Only CDR3 DNA remains: 51 bases, in frame from the first base.